The 32 T cell receptor beta chains below all came from one sample that was sequenced in a study of blood T cell repertoires in COVID-19. Assay used: immunoSEQ multiplex PCR; TCRdb lists only in-frame clones, some missing. Here the sample spans approximately 130,000 clones, 88% being singletons. Material for sequencing was peripheral blood. The receptor source for this set is a human donor in a cohort sampled during active COVID-19.

The chain combines TRBV7-2 with TRBJ2-2; 11 bases fit TRBD2. This CDR3 has 14 amino acids. Germline CDR1 and CDR2: SGHTA and FQGNSA. V was clipped by 11 bases and J by 4 bases; unmatched bases: 6. Here the CDR3 DNA reads TGTGCCCTACGAACTAGCGGGGGCACCGGGGAGCTGTTTTTT. Translated: CALRTSGGTGELFF.

The rearrangement joins TRBV6-5 to TRBJ1-1; tentatively, D is TRBD1 (6 bases). The CDR3 sequence is 15 residues long. The V gene lost 1 base and the J gene lost 5 bases, with 14 bases spanning the gap. Per the germline V gene, CDR1 is MNHEY and CDR2 is SVGAGI. The CDR3 region is CASSYFAGEGTEAFF. The CDR3 DNA reads as TGTGCCAGCAGTTACTTTGCAGGGGAGGGTACTGAAGCTTTCTTT.

J is TRBJ2-3 and V is TRBV5-4, with 12 bases lining up with TRBD2. The CDR3 is 16 amino acids. V lost 5 bases and J lost 3; bases outside the gene matches: 7. CDR1 and CDR2 (germline): SGHNT, YYREEE (reference sequence). The CDR3 loop reads CASRLGLAGRTDTQYF. For the CDR3, the DNA is TGTGCCAGCAGGCTGGGACTAGCGGGTAGGACAGATACGCAGTATTTT.

The J gene is TRBJ2-1, the V gene TRBV9; 8 bases map to TRBD2. Germline V lookup: CDR1 SGDLS, CDR2 YYNGEE. This CDR3 has 15 residues. V was pared by 0 bases and J by 7 bases, with 6 bases of the junction left unmatched. The CDR3 spells CASSVAGLGWNEQFF. As DNA, the CDR3 is TGTGCCAGCAGCGTAGCGGGACTAGGGTGGAATGAGCAGTTCTTC. Combining the CDR3 with reference TRBV9 and TRBJ2-1 gives the whole variable domain DSGVTQTPKHLITATGQRVTLRCSPRSGDLSVYWYQQSLDQGLQFLIQYYNGEERAKGNILERFSAQQFPDLHSELNLSSLELGDSALYFCASSVAGLGWNEQFFGPGTRLTVL.

The genes are TRBV4-1 and TRBJ1-2; the D is unclear. Trimming cost V 4 bases and J 2 bases, with 14 bases left between them. The CDR3 spans 15 residues. The V gene's germline CDR1 is MGHRA and CDR2 YSYEKL. CDR3 coding DNA: TGCGCCAGCAGCCCGACGTTTGGAGGCAACTATGGCTACACCTTC. Amino acid sequence: CASSPTFGGNYGYTF.

The rearrangement links TRBV11-2 to TRBJ2-5, with TRBD1 identical over 8 bases. Trimming cost V 2 bases and J 5 bases; bases outside gene matches: 10. This CDR3 comprises 16 residues. CDR1 is SGHAT and CDR2 is FQNNGV in the germline V gene. Here the CDR3 reads CASSLTVQGAEETQYF. In DNA, the CDR3 is TGTGCCAGCAGCTTAACCGTGCAGGGGGCGGAGGAGACCCAGTACTTC.

The chain uses TRBV4-1 and TRBJ2-4, with a possible D match to TRBD2 (6 bases). This CDR3 has 16 amino acids. Trimming removed 0 bases from V and 4 bases from J, with 13 bases in between. The V gene's germline CDR1 is MGHRA and CDR2 YSYEKL. CDR3 residues: CASSQDPTSLKNIQYF. The CDR3 region has the DNA TGCGCCAGCAGCCAAGATCCCACTAGCCTTAAAAACATTCAGTACTTC.

J is TRBJ2-7 and V is TRBV20-1; TRBD2 might be the D (5 bases). The CDR3 is 11 amino acids. Trimming removed 6 bases at V and 4 bases at J, with 10 bases between. CDR1 is DFQATT, CDR2 SNEGSKA, per germline (reference sequence). The CDR3 is CSARSGYEQYF. The DNA of the CDR3 is TGCAGTGCAAGATCGGGGTACGAGCAGTACTTC.

V is TRBV28 and J is TRBJ2-3; D is uncertain. CDR3 length: 13 residues. V shed 6 bases and J shed 1 base, with 8 bases lying between them. Germline lookup yields CDR1 MDHEN and CDR2 SYDVKM. CDR3 sequence: CASRWAGTDTQYF. In DNA form, the CDR3 reads TGTGCCAGCAGGTGGGCCGGCACAGATACGCAGTATTTT.

The V and J genes are TRBV5-1 and TRBJ2-1; 8 bases fit TRBD2. With 6 bases clipped from V and 7 bases from J, the junction kept 9 bases outside the gene matches. The CDR3 sequence is 14 residues long. Germline CDR1 and CDR2: SGHRS and YFSETQ. Here the CDR3 DNA reads TGCGCCAGCACCTCGCGGGGGGTACAGAATGAGCAGTTCTTC. This codes for CASTSRGVQNEQFF.

V and J are TRBV6-5 and TRBJ2-7; D perhaps matches TRBD1 (5 bases). Germline V gives CDR1 MNHEY, CDR2 SVGAGI. The V end lost 0 bases, the J end lost 2 bases, and 14 bases lay between the germline ends. CDR3 length: 16 residues. The CDR3 DNA reads as TGTGCCAGCAGTTACTCATCAGCAGGGCTTACCTACGAGCAGTACTTC. Amino acids: CASSYSSAGLTYEQYF.

The chain links TRBV5-1 to TRBJ2-5, with D perhaps TRBD1 (5 bases). There are 19 residues in the CDR3. Trimming removed 1 base at V and 0 bases at J, with 22 bases between. Germline values: CDR1 SGHRS, CDR2 YFSETQ. The CDR3 nucleotides read TGCGCCAGCAGCTTGTTCAAGGGGCAGGACCTCGCGTACCAAGAGACCCAGTACTTC. Translation gives CASSLFKGQDLAYQETQYF.

This chain links TRBV14 with TRBJ1-1, with unresolved D. The CDR3 extends over 13 amino acids. Deletions cut 2 bases from V and 0 bases from J, with 4 bases between. Germline V lookup: CDR1 SGHDN, CDR2 FVKESK. CDR3 DNA sequence: TGTGCCAGCAGCCAATCGTTGAACACTGAAGCTTTCTTT. Protein product: CASSQSLNTEAFF.

The J gene is TRBJ2-1, the V gene TRBV9, with TRBD1 matching over 12 bases. V trimming: 4 bases; J trimming: 6 bases; junction bases outside the gene matches: 5. Germline V lookup: CDR1 SGDLS, CDR2 YYNGEE. The CDR3 loop spans 15 amino acids. The CDR3 coding sequence is TGTGCCAGCAGCTCCGGGACAGGGGGCCCCAATGAGCAGTTCTTC. Residues: CASSSGTGGPNEQFF.

The chain employs TRBV28 and TRBJ2-6, with 7 bases matching TRBD1. Trimming removed 7 bases from V and 2 bases from J; junction bases left unmatched: 5. Germline CDR1 reads MDHEN; CDR2 reads SYDVKM. This CDR3 is built from 15 residues. The CDR3 DNA follows: TGTGCCAGCACCACCGGGACAGCTGGGGCCAACGTCCTGACTTTC. Its translation is CASTTGTAGANVLTF.

The chain carries TRBV6-4 and TRBJ2-3; 12 bases agree with TRBD2. From germline, CDR1 is MRHNA and CDR2 SNTAGT. The CDR3 sequence is 17 residues long. After removal of 0 bases from V and 1 base from J, the junction contained 2 bases not matched to a gene. The CDR3 protein is CASSDSTSGSGTDTQYF. The CDR3 DNA follows: TGTGCCAGCAGTGACTCGACTAGCGGGAGTGGCACAGATACGCAGTATTTT.

The chain links TRBV5-4 to TRBJ1-2; D gene uncertain. Trimming removed 3 bases at V and 8 bases at J, with 14 bases between. The CDR3 covers 13 residues. Germline lookup yields CDR1 SGHNT and CDR2 YYREEE (reference sequence). The CDR3 DNA sequence: TGTGCCAGCAGCTCCCCGAGAGGCGAGGGCTACACCTTC. Translation gives CASSSPRGEGYTF.

The rearrangement links TRBV6-5 to TRBJ2-1; tentatively, D is TRBD2 (5 bases). With 8 bases removed from V and 6 bases from J, the gap between germline ends came to 11 bases. Germline CDR1 is MNHEY and CDR2 is SVGAGI. The CDR3 contains 12 residues. CDR3 DNA: TGTGCCAGCTCCCCTGGAGGCAATGAGCAGTTCTTC. Translated, it gives CASSPGGNEQFF.

This chain joins TRBV7-2 and TRBJ2-5; D is ambiguous. The CDR3 is 14 residues long. Trimming removed 2 bases from V and 4 bases from J, with 11 bases in between. Germline CDR1 and CDR2: SGHTA and FQGNSA. The CDR3 is CASSLSLGSETQYF. The CDR3 DNA is TGTGCCAGCAGCTTATCCCTAGGTTCAGAGACCCAGTACTTC.

This chain joins TRBV10-3 and TRBJ2-5; perhaps TRBD1 as D (6 bases). This CDR3 comprises 16 residues. Germline CDR1 ENHRY, CDR2 SYGVKD. The ends were cut back, 10 bases at V and 5 bases at J, with 26 bases in the middle. The CDR3 is CATRWQTGPRSETQYF. As DNA, the CDR3 is TGTGCCACCCGTTGGCAGACAGGACCAAGATCGGAGACCCAGTACTTC.

The chain employs TRBV7-9 and TRBJ2-1, with D tentatively TRBD2 (6 bases). Germline V CDR1 and CDR2: SEHNR, FQNEAQ (reference sequence). V lost 0 bases, J lost 9 bases, and 24 bases lay in between. The CDR3 is 18 residues long. The CDR3 region is CASSLASGGNTLGGEQFF. The CDR3 nucleotides read TGTGCCAGCAGCTTAGCGAGCGGCGGGAATACATTAGGCGGTGAGCAGTTCTTC.

This chain connects TRBV30 to TRBJ1-1, with no clear D. Trimming left V 3 bases short and J 3 bases short, with 11 bases between. CDR3 length equals 13 residues. Germline-derived CDR1 and CDR2 are GTSNPN and SVGIG (reference sequence). The CDR3 coding sequence is TGTGCCTGGAGCGGGGATTGGGACACTGAAGCTTTCTTT. Amino acids: CAWSGDWDTEAFF.

Regarding this clone: Distinct nucleotide sequences in the sample also encode this CDR3. This rearrangement joins TRBV5-1 to TRBJ2-2; D remains ambiguous. The CDR3 runs 14 residues. V was trimmed by 0 bases and J by 2 bases, leaving 5 bases between them. The germline V gene has CDR1 SGHRS and CDR2 YFSETQ. The CDR3 sequence is CASSLATNTGELFF. The CDR3 bases are TGCGCCAGCAGCTTGGCGACAAACACCGGGGAGCTGTTTTTT.

The chain carries TRBV5-6 and TRBJ2-1; D perhaps matches TRBD2 (5 bases). The V gene's germline CDR1 is SGHDT and CDR2 YYEEEE. V dropped 2 bases and J dropped 7 bases, with 13 bases sitting between them. This CDR3 spans 14 amino acids. In DNA, the CDR3 is TGTGCCAGCAGCTTCCCCTCTAGCAGTAATGAGCAGTTCTTC. Residues: CASSFPSSSNEQFF.

This chain links TRBV29-1 with TRBJ2-3; possibly TRBD2 for D (6 bases). The V and J ends lost 6 bases and 1 base respectively, with 17 bases between them. This CDR3 region has 15 residues. From germline, CDR1 is SQVTM and CDR2 ANQGSEA. This CDR3 is CSVAGTREGTDTQYF. The CDR3 nucleotides are TGCAGCGTAGCTGGAACTAGGGAGGGCACAGATACGCAGTATTTT.

The J gene is TRBJ2-2, the V gene TRBV11-2; 9 bases fit TRBD1. From germline, CDR1 is SGHAT and CDR2 FQNNGV. V shed 5 bases, J shed 1 base, and the junction held 5 bases outside the gene matches. The CDR3 spans 16 residues. The CDR3 DNA reads as TGTGCCAGCAGCGCCCTGGACAGGGGGAACACCGGGGAGCTGTTTTTT. Translation: CASSALDRGNTGELFF.

Regarding this clone: This specimen includes other DNA sequences encoding the same CDR3. The rearrangement joins TRBV6-2 or TRBV6-3 to TRBJ2-7; maybe TRBD2 (6 bases). This CDR3 is 16 amino acids long. With 6 bases removed from V and 4 bases from J, the gap between germline ends came to 22 bases. Germline loops: CDR1 MNHEY, CDR2 SVGEGT. The CDR3 nucleotides read TGTGCCAGCAGCACCATCCTTCGGGACTCAGCATACGAGCAGTACTTC. Translating gives CASSTILRDSAYEQYF.

The chain joins TRBV6-2 or TRBV6-3 to TRBJ2-7, with D perhaps matching TRBD2 (5 bases). The V gene's germline CDR1 is MNHEY and CDR2 SVGEGT. The CDR3 is 13 amino acids. Trimming took off 6 bases at V and 6 bases at J, with 15 bases between the two ends. The CDR3 DNA reads TGTGCCAGCAGCCTCGGGGATCTGCGCGAGCAGTACTTC. This encodes CASSLGDLREQYF.

This chain connects TRBV28 to TRBJ1-1, with D maybe TRBD1 (6 bases). This CDR3 is 15 amino acids long. V lost 3 bases, J lost 4 bases, and 15 bases lay in between. The germline gives CDR1 MDHEN, CDR2 SYDVKM. CDR3 amino acids: CASSFPFTGLTEAFF. CDR3 sequence (DNA): TGTGCCAGCAGTTTCCCTTTTACAGGGCTCACTGAAGCTTTCTTT. Supplemented by reference TRBV28 and TRBJ1-1, the full variable domain reads DVKVTQSSRYLVKRTGEKVFLECVQDMDHENMFWYRQDPGLGLRLIYFSYDVKMKEKGDIPEGYSVSREKKERFSLILESASTNQTSMYLCASSFPFTGLTEAFFGQGTRLTVV.

This chain connects TRBV2 to TRBJ1-2; weak D call: TRBD1 (6 bases). Trimming removed 5 bases from V and 2 bases from J, with 12 bases in between. Germline V lookup: CDR1 SNHLY, CDR2 FYNNEI. The CDR3 has 14 amino acids. The CDR3 DNA follows: TGTGCCAGCAGTATGACAGGCGCCAACTATGGCTACACCTTC. It yields the protein CASSMTGANYGYTF. The full variable domain, with the rest looked up from reference TRBV2 and TRBJ1-2, is EPEVTQTPSHQVTQMGQEVILRCVPISNHLYFYWYRQILGQKVEFLVSFYNNEISEKSEIFDDQFSVERPDGSNFTLKIRSTKLEDSAMYFCASSMTGANYGYTFGSGTRLTVV.

The chain carries TRBV27 and TRBJ2-5; TRBD2 agrees at 11 bases. The CDR3 length is 16 residues. The V and J ends lost 2 bases and 2 bases, in that order; junction bases with no gene match: 4. Germline V gene sequence: CDR1 MNHEY, CDR2 SMNVEV (reference sequence). As DNA, the CDR3 is TGTGCCAGCAGTTTACCCAGACTAGCGGGACAAGAGACCCAGTACTTC. Its protein product is CASSLPRLAGQETQYF.

This clone was observed at least ten times. The chain joins TRBV3-1 (or the pseudogene TRBV3-2) to TRBJ2-5; 8 bases map to TRBD2. With 0 bases clipped from V and 1 base from J, the junction kept 7 bases outside the gene matches. The CDR3 loop spans 17 amino acids. Germline V lookup: CDR1 LGHDT, CDR2 YNNKEL (reference sequence). The CDR3 sequence: CASSQEIGSGGQETQYF. CDR3 bases: TGTGCCAGCAGCCAAGAAATTGGAAGCGGGGGCCAAGAGACCCAGTACTTC.